This T cell receptor beta chain was recovered during a study of blood T cell repertoires in COVID-19 (dated by TCRdb to about 2020). At the level of the whole study: Samples from collaborators originated in the United States, Italy and Spain and spanned both the acute and convalescent phases of COVID-19. The prospective study material was composed of cDNA or gDNA derived from T cells, B-cell-depleted T cells, or PBMCs. Subjects who had been exposed to COVID-19, were actively infected with it, or had recovered from it provided the deeply sampled blood TCRbeta repertoires that made up the dataset. The repertoires were made available in a free public database intended to serve as a resource for research on the immune response to SARS-CoV-2. Samples came from the ongoing ImmuneRACE study (first 160 participants) plus 1,254 subjects from 6 global collaborators. A de-identified subject ID, COVID-19 status, age in years and sex were almost always included in the sample metadata. Where available, HLA class I and class II types were obtained from metadata supplied by the sample provider rather than from assay-based typing. The research as a whole found: The amount of clinical and demographic metadata varied by source and participant and was provided uncurated.

TCRbeta CDR3 regions were amplified from genomic DNA using the immunoSEQ Assay, a bias-controlled multiplex PCR. Under the source paper's analysis protocol: Within the assay, amplification of reference gene primers was used to estimate how many nucleated cells each sample contained. Sequence reads were collapsed and filtered to measure the absolute abundance of every unique TCRbeta CDR3 rearrangement. For each sample, productive Simpson clonality was calculated by taking the square root of Simpson's diversity index across productive rearrangements. Here the immuneACCESS table is served through TCRdb, limited to in-frame sequences with V and J called. Missing clones are a known gap in these copies; in checked studies unresolved V genes cover under half, and the rest lacks a known reason. The V and J calls and clone size were taken over from that table, and D and trimming were inferred from the DNA. In all, the sample holds fewer than 150,000 clones, and almost 85% of those were seen once. The top ten hold about 13% of the sample.

The collaborating institutions used their own protocols to collect whole blood in K2EDTA tubes. For TCRbeta analysis, collaborators shipped samples in one of three forms: frozen whole blood, isolated PBMCs, or DNA extracted from either of those sample types. Turning to this clone: What this receptor recognizes is not known. Per-base quality was not reported, and no clone a single base away is much larger than it.

The TCR sequence derives from a human donor in a cohort sampled during active COVID-19. The sample comprised peripheral blood.

The CDR3: CASSPNEKLFF. The DNA sequence reads TGTGCCAGCTCTCCGAATGAAAAACTGTTTTTT. This chain is built from TRBV18 and TRBJ1-4, with the D segment identity uncertain. Reading from cysteine to phenylalanine, the CDR3 counts 11 amino acids. Kept here is only the CDR3 DNA, which spans 33 bases and is read in frame from base 1. V is shortened by 6 bases, J by 5 bases, and the region joining them spans 4 bases. As encoded in the germline V gene, CDR1 is KGHSH while CDR2 is LQKENI.